This TCR beta chain was observed in a study of shared clonotypes between healthy human individuals. Study-wide points: Relative to their counterparts shared across all four donors, non-shared clonotypes exhibited diminished generation probabilities. Several donors held approximately 4.5% of naive CD4 clonotypes in common.

Selected positively for CCR7 and CD45RO-negative, naive CD8 cells excluded terminally differentiated effector memory CD45RA+ cells. Each subset's genomic DNA was shared equally among a number of immunoSEQ plates. The authors' processing: Junction-only sequences without quality scores came from ImmunoSEQ, so filtering differed. Using immunoSEQ multiplex PCR, the repertoire was profiled, and TCRdb retains in-frame clones only, with some absent. That table supplies the V and J calls and clone size; D and trimming were determined from the DNA. The profile shows some 2 million clones, approximately 95% of them singletons. A note on this clone: Antigen: not known.

The CDR3 extends over 14 amino acids. Germline V gives CDR1 GTSNPN, CDR2 SVGIG (reference sequence). Trimming took 6 bases from V and 0 from J; bases not matched to a gene: 5. The specimen was naive CD8+ T cells sorted from blood. The clonotype originates from a man between 18 and 29 years old in good health. V and J are TRBV30 and TRBJ2-4; 7 bases are shared with TRBD1. Written as DNA, the CDR3 is TGTGCCTGCAGGGGGTCCGTAGCCAAAAACATTCAGTACTTC. Translated, it gives CACRGSVAKNIQYF.